The clone carrying this TCR beta chain was counted a few times. TCRdb reprocessed the 5' RACE reads with MiXCR, giving one entry per CDR3 protein. The table has about 59,000 distinct CDR3 sequences, around 20% seen once. CDR1 is SEHNR, CDR2 FQNEAQ, per germline (reference sequence). The CDR3 is 15 amino acids. V lost 0 bases and J lost 3, with 11 bases in between. Cells sorted as Tregs were CD4+, CD25+ and CD127-/low. The sequence came from a female donor with breast cancer. The chain combines TRBV7-9 with TRBJ1-2; D call uncertain. Sequencing used tumor-infiltrating Tregs sorted from the breast tumor. Here the CDR3 DNA reads TGTGCCAGCAGCTTAGCGATAGACAATGACTATGGCTACACCTTC. Its translation is CASSLAIDNDYGYTF.